This T cell receptor (beta chain) is from a study of T cell repertoires in cytomegalovirus infection. Study-wide background: Indications of both CMV infection and matching HLA type were provided by public TCR beta signatures.

Whole-study results and caveats: CMV-specific HLA-C-restricted TCR beta clonotypes dominated the ex vivo response.

The CDR3 totals 12 residues. Deletions cut 4 bases from V and 9 bases from J, with 11 bases between. CDR1 is SGHTS, CDR2 YDEGEE, per germline. Comment on this clonotype: Its antigen is not known.

TCRdb processed the reads anew with MiXCR; each CDR3 protein has one entry. This sample yields fewer than 950,000 distinct CDR3 sequences, of which approximately 32% are seen a single time; around 11% belongs to the top ten. This receptor was identified in a human donor in good health (CMV status not recorded). Some clones in this sample may be carry-over from other donors' samples. The chain employs TRBV5-8 and TRBJ2-1, with D uncertain. Sequencing used cultured CD8+ T cells from PBMCs, obtained from culture after CMV antigen stimulation. The CDR3 DNA reads as TGTGCCAGCAGCCACTCTCGGATTGAGCAGTTCTTC. It specifies CASSHSRIEQFF.